This TCR beta chain was captured in a study of vaccination and CD4 T cells after COVID-19. Study in general: Everyone enrolled got two doses of BNT162b2 or mRNA-1273 vaccine. The stimulus for the cells was overlapping spike peptides derived from SARS-CoV-2, HCoV-NL63, HCoV-OC43 and HCoV-229E.

This CDR3 comprises 15 residues. After removal of 6 bases from V and 5 bases from J, the junction contained 10 bases not matched to a gene. Germline CDR1 is DFQATT and CDR2 is SNEGSKA (reference sequence). For this clonotype: Its target is unknown.

The Oncomine TCR Beta short-read assay was applied to DNA of cultured CD4+ T cells. A single record per CDR3 protein comes from TCRdb applying MiXCR to the PCR reads. The sample includes 15,000 or so distinct CDR3 sequences, 30% to 45% of them seen just once. Stated treatment: roughly 10-day PBMC culture with coronavirus spike peptide pools or control peptides (ViraFEST assay). Negative selection isolated the CD4+ T cells once the cells had been cultured for approximately ten days. Sequenced material: CD4+ T cells from blood, cultured in vitro. The TCR sequence derives from a human donor who had recovered from COVID-19. This rearrangement joins TRBV20-1 to TRBJ2-2, with TRBD1 matching over 9 bases. The CDR3 is CSATDRGFGTGELFF. Written as DNA, the CDR3 is TGCAGTGCCACGGACAGGGGTTTTGGGACCGGGGAGCTGTTTTTT.